The sequence of this T cell receptor beta chain was determined in a study of high-grade serous ovarian cancer treatment subgroups (dated by TCRdb to about 2021). With respect to the entire study: Sequencing yielded a mean of 14,192 reads and some 7,500 unique TCR beta rearrangements per sample. The study examined TCR beta repertoires in high-grade serous ovarian cancer patients who were grouped under a laparoscopic triage algorithm by complete gross resection or by neoadjuvant chemotherapy response. Of the approximately 30 patients in the cohort, about ten had no residual disease after primary surgery (R0), about ten were excellent NACT responders, and about ten were poor NACT responders. In total there were some 100 samples, since every patient provided one primary tumor sample and two metastatic tumor samples.

Germline trimming: 5 bases from V, 6 bases from J; junction bases outside gene matches: 9. The germline V gene gives CDR1 as SGHDN and CDR2 as FVKESK. From the cysteine through the phenylalanine, the CDR3 covers 15 amino acids. The DNA shown is the 45-base CDR3, in frame from base 1. This clone was observed a few times. Its antigen remains unidentified. Nothing much larger sits one base from this clone, and base qualities are not available. The tumor samples were collected prior to definitive surgery or chemotherapy. The MD Anderson Biospecimen Extraction Resource handled genomic DNA extraction, while the MD Anderson Cancer Genomics Laboratory carried out the TCR sequencing. The 70 to 90 tumor samples underwent high-throughput TCR profiling using ImmunoSEQ. Per the authors' processing: Repertoire diversity metrics included richness (unique productive sequences), clonality, evenness and relatedness; Bhattacharyya coefficient assessed similarity between samples. Conclusions stayed consistent in a sensitivity analysis that left out TCRs with fewer than two reads. Held by TCRdb, this immuneACCESS table contains in-frame sequences only and omits some clones. Under half of the omission traces to an unresolved V gene where checked; the cause of the rest is unknown. V and J calls and clone size are those listed in that table; D and trimming were worked out from the DNA. This sample comprises about 36,000 clones, around 80% of them detected only once. The ten most abundant clones make up around 3.3% of the sample.

Study-wide conclusions, independent of this receptor: Spatial information was not captured by bulk tumor TCR sequencing, so insight into HGSC tumor complexity and diversity was limited. Repertoire similarity ranging from roughly 0.1 to 0.79 was observed between tumors from the same patient, whereas almost no similarity was observed between different patients. TCR clonal relatedness was found to be positively correlated with neoantigen level and, by trend, with copy number variation and mutation load derived from whole-genome sequencing. TCR repertoire analyses focused on CDR3; CDR1 and CDR2 were not analyzed.

The chain is made from TRBV14 and TRBJ2-1; TRBD2 fits 8 bases in the junction. This TCR was recovered from a human donor with high-grade serous ovarian cancer. The material sequenced was tumor tissue. The CDR3 amino acid sequence is: CASSIRTSSPNEQFF. The DNA sequence follows: TGTGCCAGCAGCATCCGGACTAGCAGCCCCAATGAGCAGTTCTTC.